These 17 T cell receptor beta chains came from one sample sequenced in a study of shared T cell receptors in the human thymus. Assay used: immunoSEQ multiplex PCR; TCRdb lists only in-frame clones, some missing. In the table there are 550,000 to 800,000 clones, 75% to 90% of which are singletons. This sample also appeared in a second study, on human thymus T cells.

Sequencing was carried out using thymocytes. These receptors originate from a girl in the first two years of life with a congenital heart defect.

The chain uses TRBV10-3 and TRBJ1-1, with D perhaps matching TRBD1 (5 bases). Trimming shortened V by 6 bases and J by 3 bases, and 14 bases separated the two germline ends. The CDR3 spans 14 residues. From germline, CDR1 is ENHRY and CDR2 SYGVKD. CDR3: CAISAGRSDTEAFF. CDR3 nucleotide sequence: TGTGCCATCAGCGCAGGGAGGTCGGACACTGAAGCTTTCTTT.

This sequence joins TRBV28 and TRBJ1-1, with 7 bases lining up with TRBD1. Germline trimming cut 6 bases from V and 1 base from J; bases unmatched to any gene: 17. Germline CDR1 and CDR2: MDHEN and SYDVKM. This CDR3 is built from 18 residues. In DNA form, the CDR3 reads TGTGCCAGCAGCCCTTTTGACAGGGAAGACCGCGGGAACACTGAAGCTTTCTTT. Translating it yields CASSPFDREDRGNTEAFF.

This clone was detected once. CDR3 amino acids: CASSRDSRYTF. The CDR3 DNA follows: TGTGCCAGCAGCCGGGACAGCCGCTACACCTTC. V and J are TRBV7-9 and TRBJ1-2; 7 positions agree with TRBD1. CDR3 length: 11 amino acids. Germline V gene sequence: CDR1 SEHNR, CDR2 FQNEAQ (reference sequence). Trimming at V came to 5 bases and at J to 9 bases, leaving 3 bases not matched to a gene.

This sequence joins TRBV11-2 and TRBJ2-5; tentative D call: TRBD2 (5 bases). Per the germline V gene, CDR1 is SGHAT and CDR2 is FQNNGV. This CDR3 has 15 residues. V was clipped by 8 bases and J by 3 bases, with 19 bases between them. The chain's CDR3 is CASGFARAAEETQYF. Here the CDR3 DNA reads TGTGCCAGCGGTTTCGCGAGGGCAGCAGAAGAGACCCAGTACTTC. Filled out from reference TRBV11-2 and TRBJ2-5, the complete variable domain reads EAGVAQSPRYKIIEKRQSVAFWCNPISGHATLYWYQQILGQGPKLLIQFQNNGVVDDSQLPKDRFSAERLKGVDSTLKIQPAKLEDSAVYLCASGFARAAEETQYFGPGTRLLVL.

V gene TRBV7-9 combines with J gene TRBJ2-3; D possibly corresponds to TRBD1 (5 bases). Germline CDR1 and CDR2: SEHNR and FQNEAQ (reference sequence). The CDR3 extends over 18 amino acids. V lost 2 bases and J 0 bases, leaving 18 bases between the germline ends. In DNA form, the CDR3 reads TGTGCCAGCAGCTTAAGGCGTATGGGCAGGGCTAGCACAGATACGCAGTATTTT. Its translation: CASSLRRMGRASTDTQYF.

The V gene is TRBV7-3, the J gene TRBJ2-1; tentatively, D is TRBD2 (5 bases). Trimming left V 2 bases short and J 5 bases short, with 7 bases between. Germline V gives CDR1 SGHTA, CDR2 FQGTGA. CDR3 size: 13 residues. The CDR3 reads CASSLFGDNEQFF. The DNA of the CDR3 is TGTGCCAGCAGCTTATTCGGGGACAATGAGCAGTTCTTC.

The chain combines TRBV19 with TRBJ2-6, with TRBD1 matching over 8 bases. CDR1 and CDR2 from the germline V gene are LNHDA and SQIVND (reference sequence). V shed 5 bases and J 2 bases; nucleotides not matched to a gene: 2. This CDR3 region has 15 residues. CDR3 protein: CASSPGGAGANVLTF. CDR3 sequence (DNA): TGTGCCAGTAGTCCAGGGGGCGCTGGGGCCAACGTCCTGACTTTC.

The CDR3 protein is CASSLAQMAPLNTGELFF. The DNA for the CDR3 is TGCGCCAGCAGCTTGGCCCAAATGGCCCCGCTGAACACCGGGGAGCTGTTTTTT. This chain connects TRBV5-1 to TRBJ2-2; the D is unclear. Germline CDR1 reads SGHRS; CDR2 reads YFSETQ. The CDR3 has 18 amino acids. V was clipped by 0 bases and J by 1 base, with 16 bases between them.

The chain carries TRBV6-1 and TRBJ1-3; 7 bases fit TRBD1. The V and J ends lost 1 base and 4 bases, in that order; junction bases with no gene match: 10. CDR1 MNHNS and CDR2 SASEGT come from the germline V gene. The CDR3 contains 17 residues. CDR3 bases: TGTGCCAGCAGTGAAGTAATCGACGACAGGGTAGGAAACACCATATATTTT. This encodes CASSEVIDDRVGNTIYF.

The chain carries TRBV4-1 and TRBJ1-1; weak D call: TRBD1 (6 bases). This CDR3 has 16 residues. Germline V gives CDR1 MGHRA, CDR2 YSYEKL. Deletions cut 4 bases from V and 2 bases from J, with 17 bases between. The chain's CDR3 is CASSPGQGRPNTEAFF. Written as DNA, the CDR3 is TGCGCCAGCAGCCCCGGGCAGGGGCGCCCCAACACTGAAGCTTTCTTT.

The chain joins TRBV14 to TRBJ1-2, with TRBD1 identical over 10 bases. With V trimmed by 0 bases and J by 1 base, 11 bases remained unmatched. Germline lookup yields CDR1 SGHDN and CDR2 FVKESK. This CDR3 spans 19 amino acids. The CDR3 DNA reads TGTGCCAGCAGCCAAGACGGCCCGGGACAGGGGATTCGTAACTATGGCTACACCTTC. It encodes CASSQDGPGQGIRNYGYTF.

The V gene is TRBV2, the J gene TRBJ1-1, with 7 bases fitting TRBD1. CDR3 length equals 15 residues. Germline V gives CDR1 SNHLY, CDR2 FYNNEI. V shed 6 bases and J 1 base; nucleotides not matched to a gene: 8. CDR3 sequence (DNA): TGTGCCAGCAGAAACCCTCGGACAGGGAACACTGAAGCTTTCTTT. Translation gives CASRNPRTGNTEAFF.

The chain employs TRBV2 and TRBJ2-6; TRBD1 might be the D (6 bases). CDR3 length: 18 residues. CDR1 is SNHLY and CDR2 is FYNNEI in the germline V gene. Trimming stripped 6 bases from V and 0 bases from J, with 18 bases between. The DNA of the CDR3 is TGTGCCAGCAGCCCCACAGGGTCCCCCTCCTCTGGGGCCAACGTCCTGACTTTC. Translating gives CASSPTGSPSSGANVLTF.

The rearrangement joins TRBV28 to TRBJ1-2, with TRBD1 matching 11 bases. CDR1 and CDR2 (germline): MDHEN, SYDVKM. V dropped 6 bases and J dropped 7; count of bases not matched to a gene: 13. The CDR3 is 16 amino acids. The CDR3 DNA follows: TGTGCCAGCAGCACAAGACTCCGGGACAGGGGGTCTGGCTACACCTTC. Protein sequence: CASSTRLRDRGSGYTF.

The genes are TRBV14 and TRBJ2-1; the D gene is possibly TRBD2 (7 bases). The V and J ends lost 0 bases and 0 bases respectively, with 15 bases between them. From germline, CDR1 is SGHDN and CDR2 FVKESK. This CDR3 is 18 amino acids long. The CDR3 sequence: CASSQDGRGGPSYNEQFF. The CDR3 nucleotides read TGTGCCAGCAGCCAAGATGGGAGGGGGGGCCCCTCCTACAATGAGCAGTTCTTC.

The genes are TRBV5-1 and TRBJ1-1; perhaps TRBD1 as D (5 bases). Trimming left V 3 bases short and J 1 base short, with 10 bases between. The V gene's germline CDR1 is SGHRS and CDR2 YFSETQ. The CDR3 is made up of 14 amino acids. The CDR3 sequence is CASSWDFTNTEAFF. CDR3 coding DNA: TGCGCCAGCAGCTGGGACTTTACGAACACTGAAGCTTTCTTT.

V usage is TRBV6-5 and J usage is TRBJ1-5; 7 bases line up with TRBD1. The germline CDR1 and CDR2 sequences are MNHEY and SVGAGI. The length of the CDR3 is 15 residues. V gave up 6 bases and J gave up 2 bases; unmatched junction bases: 7. The CDR3 DNA reads as TGTGCCAGCAGAACCAGGGGGAACGGCAATCAGCCCCAGCATTTT. Residues: CASRTRGNGNQPQHF.